Shown below are 27 T cell receptor beta chains from a single sample sequenced in a study of T cell clonotyping in hematopoietic cell transplantation. As to time point: recipient sample about 28 days before transplant, after cytoreduction. Repertoires were generated with immunoSEQ multiplex PCR, while TCRdb's copy carries only in-frame clones and drops some. The table shows fewer than 100,000 clones, with 90% to 96% occurring only once. Sample: peripheral blood mononuclear cells, taken before stem cell transplant. The receptors derive from a woman between 45 and 65 years old with acute myeloid leukemia. Some clones in this sample may be carry-over from other donors' samples.

This clone was counted a single time. V usage is TRBV30 and J usage is TRBJ1-1; 7 nucleotides match TRBD1. Germline V gene data show CDR1 as GTSNPN and CDR2 as SVGIG (reference sequence). The CDR3 spans 14 residues. V trimming: 1 base; J trimming: 4 bases; junction bases outside the gene matches: 6. DNA for the CDR3: TGTGCCTGGAGTGCAGGGGACAGTTCCACTGAAGCTTTCTTT. Translated: CAWSAGDSSTEAFF.

The rearrangement links TRBV7-8 to TRBJ2-3; unclear D gene. Germline lookup yields CDR1 SGHVS and CDR2 FQNEAQ. With 7 bases removed from V and 3 bases from J, the gap between germline ends came to 14 bases. This CDR3 comprises 14 residues. Here the CDR3 DNA reads TGTGCCAGCATGGGAAATGGAATTACAGATACGCAGTATTTT. As protein: CASMGNGITDTQYF.

V is TRBV6-1 and J is TRBJ2-3; D may be TRBD2 (5 bases). This CDR3 has 16 residues. The V gene's germline CDR1 is MNHNS and CDR2 SASEGT. V dropped 2 bases and J dropped 3 bases, with 15 bases sitting between them. In DNA form, the CDR3 reads TGTGCCAGCAGTGAAAGACCGAGCCTAGCTACAGATACGCAGTATTTT. This sequence encodes CASSERPSLATDTQYF.

This chain links TRBV10-1 with TRBJ2-1; 15 nucleotides align to TRBD2. The J segment lost 9 bases and the V segment lost 6 bases, leaving 9 bases of the junction unmatched. The germline CDR1 and CDR2 sequences are WNHNN and SYGVQD (reference sequence). The length of the CDR3 is 16 residues. The CDR3 here is CASSETGLAGGVEQFF. CDR3 sequence (DNA): TGCGCCAGCAGCGAGACCGGACTAGCGGGAGGGGTTGAGCAGTTCTTC.

The V and J genes are TRBV29-1 and TRBJ2-5; 7 nucleotides line up with TRBD2. The CDR3 covers 14 residues. Losses at the gene ends were 7 bases for V and 4 bases for J; bases not matched to a gene: 12. CDR1 and CDR2 (germline): SQVTM, ANQGSEA. CDR3 in DNA: TGCAGCGCCTCCTACGGGGGGTCGGGAGAGACCCAGTACTTC. As protein: CSASYGGSGETQYF.

The chain recombines TRBV29-1 with TRBJ2-1; TRBD1 or TRBD2 may be the D gene (6 bases each). This CDR3 is built from 14 residues. The V gene's germline CDR1 is SQVTM and CDR2 ANQGSEA. The germline V and J ends were trimmed by 4 bases and 7 bases, with 17 bases remaining between them. The CDR3 region has the DNA TGCAGCGTTGTGTCCGGGGGCTTGAAGAATGAGCAGTTCTTC. Translation: CSVVSGGLKNEQFF.

The CDR3 spells CSVAGIGETQYF. CDR3 nucleotide sequence: TGCAGCGTTGCTGGCATCGGGGAGACCCAGTACTTC. The chain couples TRBV29-1 to TRBJ2-5; D gene unclear. Trimming shortened V by 4 bases and J by 5 bases, and 11 bases separated the two germline ends. The V gene's germline CDR1 is SQVTM and CDR2 ANQGSEA. The CDR3 runs 12 residues.

The chain uses TRBV4-1 and TRBJ2-7, with TRBD2 matching 13 bases. Unmatched junction bases numbered 6, after V lost 1 base and J lost 0 bases. Germline V gene sequence: CDR1 MGHRA, CDR2 YSYEKL. The CDR3 extends over 18 amino acids. CDR3 DNA: TGCGCCAGCAGCCAAGGTCCGACTAGCGGGGGGATCTCCTACGAGCAGTACTTC. This translates into CASSQGPTSGGISYEQYF.

J is TRBJ2-2 and V is TRBV30; no reliable D call. Germline V lookup: CDR1 GTSNPN, CDR2 SVGIG (reference sequence). This CDR3 is built from 13 residues. Deletions cut 5 bases from V and 4 bases from J, with 11 bases between. This CDR3 reads CAWGYSLTGELFF. CDR3 DNA sequence: TGTGCCTGGGGTTACTCCCTCACCGGGGAGCTGTTTTTT.

V usage is TRBV2 and J usage is TRBJ1-2, with D maybe TRBD1 (6 bases). This CDR3 spans 13 amino acids. The V and J ends lost 7 bases and 5 bases respectively, with 14 bases between them. CDR1 and CDR2 from the germline V gene are SNHLY and FYNNEI. The CDR3, as DNA: TGTGCCAGCACCCCCGGGCAGGGGTATGGCTACACCTTC. As protein: CASTPGQGYGYTF.

The V call is TRBV25-1, the J call TRBJ2-1; TRBD2 agrees at 11 bases. Germline lookup yields CDR1 MGHDK and CDR2 SYGVNS. The CDR3 length is 15 residues. V lost 6 bases and J lost 7; bases outside the gene matches: 8. CDR3 DNA: TGTGCCAGCAGGCCTCCGGGACTAGCGGTAAATGAGCAGTTCTTC. Amino acids: CASRPPGLAVNEQFF.

The CDR3 nucleotides read TGTGCCAGCAGTTTAGCCCGGTTAGGCGAAAAACTGTTTTTT. Its protein product is CASSLARLGEKLFF. The chain recombines TRBV28 with TRBJ1-4; D unresolved. V gave up 2 bases and J gave up 8 bases, with 12 bases separating them. Per the germline V gene, CDR1 is MDHEN and CDR2 is SYDVKM. The CDR3 sequence is 14 residues long.

This chain joins TRBV5-1 and TRBJ2-2; 10 nucleotides align to TRBD2. Per germline, CDR1 SGHRS and CDR2 YFSETQ. V lost 1 base and J lost 5; bases outside the gene matches: 20. The CDR3 is 21 amino acids. CDR3 DNA sequence: TGCGCCAGCAGCTTGACTTACAGGGGTCAAAGACTAGCGGGCGGGACCGGGGAGCTGTTTTTT. Residues: CASSLTYRGQRLAGGTGELFF.

The rearrangement uses TRBV28 and TRBJ1-5, with a weak D call TRBD1 (5 bases). Deletions cut 8 bases from V and 0 bases from J, with 17 bases between. Germline-derived CDR1 and CDR2 are MDHEN and SYDVKM. The CDR3 is 16 amino acids. CDR3 DNA: TGTGCCAGCCTCCTAGAGGGAAGGGGTAGCAATCAGCCCCAGCATTTT. Encoded protein: CASLLEGRGSNQPQHF. Together with reference TRBV28 and TRBJ1-5, the CDR3 gives the full variable domain: DVKVTQSSRYLVKRTGEKVFLECVQDMDHENMFWYRQDPGLGLRLIYFSYDVKMKEKGDIPEGYSVSREKKERFSLILESASTNQTSMYLCASLLEGRGSNQPQHFGDGTRLSIL.

The rearrangement links TRBV6-5 to TRBJ1-5; D uncertain. CDR1 MNHEY and CDR2 SVGAGI come from the germline V gene. The CDR3 is made up of 15 amino acids. V lost 6 bases to trimming and J lost 1 base, with 13 bases between them. CDR3 sequence (DNA): TGTGCCAGCAGCAAGGGTTTGGGGAGCAATCAGCCCCAGCATTTT. The encoded protein is CASSKGLGSNQPQHF.

The rearrangement joins TRBV5-1 to TRBJ1-1; 9 bases match TRBD1. The CDR3 loop spans 17 amino acids. From germline, CDR1 is SGHRS and CDR2 YFSETQ. J gave up 3 bases and V 0 bases, and 9 bases lay outside the gene matches. CDR3 nucleotide sequence: TGCGCCAGCAGCTTGGTAGTGACAGGGGGATGGTACACTGAAGCTTTCTTT. It is translated as CASSLVVTGGWYTEAFF.

V is TRBV6-1 and J is TRBJ1-5; D might be TRBD1 (5 bases). This CDR3 region has 13 residues. V shed 6 bases and J shed 5 bases, with 11 bases lying between them. Germline V gives CDR1 MNHNS, CDR2 SASEGT. CDR3 residues: CASSIQTDQPQHF. CDR3 nucleotide sequence: TGTGCCAGCAGCATTCAGACAGATCAGCCCCAGCATTTT.

The chain joins TRBV5-6 to TRBJ2-1; 11 positions agree with TRBD1. The germline V gene has CDR1 SGHDT and CDR2 YYEEEE. The junction had 3 bases not matched to a gene; V was cut back by 0 bases and J by 1 base. The CDR3 has 17 residues. DNA for the CDR3: TGTGCCAGCAGCTTGGTAGGGACAGGGGGGTCCTACAATGAGCAGTTCTTC. It translates to CASSLVGTGGSYNEQFF. Filled out from reference TRBV5-6 and TRBJ2-1, the complete variable domain reads DAGVTQSPTHLIKTRGQQVTLRCSPKSGHDTVSWYQQALGQGPQFIFQYYEEEERQRGNFPDRFSGHQFPNYSSELNVNALLLGDSALYLCASSLVGTGGSYNEQFFGPGTRLTVL.

This chain uses TRBV6-4 with TRBJ1-5; D gene ambiguous. The germline V gene encodes CDR1 MRHNA and CDR2 SNTAGT. V was clipped by 3 bases and J by 5 bases, with 8 bases between them. CDR3 length: 13 residues. This CDR3 is CASSEVADQPQHF. In DNA, the CDR3 is TGTGCCAGCAGTGAGGTCGCTGATCAGCCCCAGCATTTT.

The chain recombines TRBV6-4 with TRBJ2-3, with 9 bases identical to TRBD2. Germline CDR1 reads MRHNA; CDR2 reads SNTAGT. This CDR3 has 15 residues. Trimming at V came to 3 bases and at J to 6 bases, leaving 7 bases not matched to a gene. CDR3 sequence reads: CASSEGTSSSDTQYF. The CDR3 DNA sequence: TGTGCCAGCAGTGAGGGGACTAGCTCGTCCGATACGCAGTATTTT.

This clone was observed a single time. The chain couples TRBV6-5 to TRBJ2-7; D is undetermined. CDR3 size: 16 residues. Per the germline V gene, CDR1 is MNHEY and CDR2 is SVGAGI. V was pared by 0 bases and J by 3 bases, with 15 bases between. CDR3 in amino acids: CASSYSTPWLVYEQYF. For the CDR3, the DNA is TGTGCCAGCAGTTACTCGACTCCTTGGCTGGTCTACGAGCAGTACTTC.

The chain employs TRBV2 and TRBJ1-3; unclear D gene. Germline values: CDR1 SNHLY, CDR2 FYNNEI. This CDR3 spans 14 amino acids. V shed 10 bases and J shed 0 bases, with 13 bases lying between them. The CDR3 DNA reads as TGTGCCACCCAGACCGATGTCTCTGGAAACACCATATATTTT. The encoded protein is CATQTDVSGNTIYF. Supplemented by reference TRBV2 and TRBJ1-3, the full variable domain reads EPEVTQTPSHQVTQMGQEVILRCVPISNHLYFYWYRQILGQKVEFLVSFYNNEISEKSEIFDDQFSVERPDGSNFTLKIRSTKLEDSAMYFCATQTDVSGNTIYFGEGSWLTVV.

CDR3 in DNA: TGTGCCACCAGCAGCGGCTTCGGTAACTATGGCTACACCTTC. This gives the protein CATSSGFGNYGYTF. The chain links TRBV15 to TRBJ1-2; D not certain. This CDR3 is 14 amino acids long. Germline V gives CDR1 LNHNV, CDR2 YYDKDF (reference sequence). V lost 3 bases and J lost 1, with 9 bases in between. The full variable domain, completed using reference TRBV15 and TRBJ1-2, is DAMVIQNPRYQVTQFGKPVTLSCSQTLNHNVMYWYQQKSSQAPKLLFHYYDKDFNNEADTPDNFQSRRPNTSFCFLDIRSPGLGDTAMYLCATSSGFGNYGYTFGSGTRLTVV.

This chain links TRBV6-6 with TRBJ2-7; D unresolved. The V gene's germline CDR1 is MNHNY and CDR2 SVGAGI (reference sequence). The CDR3 has 10 residues. The V gene lost 8 bases and the J gene lost 2 bases, with 4 bases spanning the gap. The CDR3 here is CASGAYEQYF. CDR3 sequence (DNA): TGTGCCAGCGGGGCCTACGAGCAGTACTTC.

The rearrangement uses TRBV27 and TRBJ2-2; unclear D gene. Germline lookup yields CDR1 MNHEY and CDR2 SMNVEV (reference sequence). The CDR3 spans 12 residues. V shed 5 bases and J shed 4 bases, with 5 bases lying between them. The DNA for the CDR3 is TGTGCCAGCAGTGCTCTCACCGGGGAGCTGTTTTTT. The encoded protein is CASSALTGELFF.

The chain has TRBV9 and TRBJ2-3; no firm D call. Germline V gives CDR1 SGDLS, CDR2 YYNGEE. Between the trimmed V and J ends, which lost 1 base and 0 bases, there was a span of 9 bases. The CDR3 runs to 15 residues. In nucleotides, the CDR3 is TGTGCCAGCAGCGTAAGGTCAGCTAGCACAGATACGCAGTATTTT. The encoded protein is CASSVRSASTDTQYF.

The chain recombines TRBV5-8 with TRBJ1-1; D not resolved. Germline CDR1 and CDR2: SGHTS and YDEGEE. This CDR3 spans 8 amino acids. V dropped 5 bases and J dropped 9 bases, with 2 bases sitting between them. This chain's CDR3 is CASSQAFF. The CDR3 DNA reads as TGTGCCAGCAGTCAAGCTTTCTTT.